This TCR beta chain was captured by sequencing in a study of cytomegalovirus exposure and HLA in healthy donors. Study-wide points: Sequences of the TCR beta chain were said to predict the HLA-A and HLA-B alleles of most subjects accurately.

It was with 60 Vbeta and 13 Jbeta primers that the PCR ran. As processed by the authors: About 11 million of about 88 million unique TCR beta chains were shared, per a later count. Sequencing used immunoSEQ multiplex PCR; TCRdb keeps in-frame clones, though not all of them. V, J and clone size were drawn from that table, and D and trimming were deduced from the DNA. The data contain around 180,000 clones, 78% of them singletons. Trimming cost V 11 bases and J 2 bases; bases outside gene matches: 7. The germline gives CDR1 MNHEY, CDR2 SVGAGI. The CDR3 is 13 amino acids. This clone was counted ten times or more. Its antigen remains unknown.

The J gene is TRBJ1-2, the V gene TRBV6-5, with 8 bases fitting TRBD1. The sequencing input was PBMCs. The sequence was obtained from a woman aged 25 to 45 in good health and CMV-seropositive. The CDR3 DNA sequence: TGTGCCGTAACAGGGGGTGTGAACTATGGCTACACCTTC. Its protein is CAVTGGVNYGYTF.